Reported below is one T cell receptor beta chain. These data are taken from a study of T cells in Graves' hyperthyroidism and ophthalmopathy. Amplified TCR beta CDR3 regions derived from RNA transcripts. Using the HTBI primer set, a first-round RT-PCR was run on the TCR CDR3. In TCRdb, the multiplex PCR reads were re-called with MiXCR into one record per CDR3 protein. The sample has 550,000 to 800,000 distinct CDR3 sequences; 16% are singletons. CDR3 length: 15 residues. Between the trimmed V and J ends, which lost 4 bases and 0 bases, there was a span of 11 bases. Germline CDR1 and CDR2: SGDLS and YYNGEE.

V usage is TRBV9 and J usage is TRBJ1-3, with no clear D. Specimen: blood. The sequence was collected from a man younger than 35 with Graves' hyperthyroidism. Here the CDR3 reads CASSPGMFSGNTIYF. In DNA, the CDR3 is TGTGCCAGCAGCCCCGGGATGTTCTCTGGAAACACCATATATTTT.